The T cell receptor (beta chain) under discussion was sequenced for a study of cytomegalovirus exposure and HLA in healthy donors. This table comes from immunoSEQ multiplex PCR, and its TCRdb copy is limited to in-frame clones, with some not included. Of about 160,000 clones in the sample, roughly 86% were seen once. The ends lost 4 bases at V and 7 bases at J; junction bases unmatched: 6. Germline-derived CDR1 and CDR2 are SGHDT and YYEEEE. CDR3 length: 15 amino acids. The clonotype comes from a man younger than 30 in good health and CMV-seropositive. The sequenced sample consisted of PBMCs. The gene calls are TRBV5-6 and TRBJ2-1; the match to TRBD2 covers 12 bases. The CDR3 is CASSTSGLAGNEQFF. CDR3 bases: TGTGCCAGCAGCACGTCGGGACTAGCGGGTAATGAGCAGTTCTTC.